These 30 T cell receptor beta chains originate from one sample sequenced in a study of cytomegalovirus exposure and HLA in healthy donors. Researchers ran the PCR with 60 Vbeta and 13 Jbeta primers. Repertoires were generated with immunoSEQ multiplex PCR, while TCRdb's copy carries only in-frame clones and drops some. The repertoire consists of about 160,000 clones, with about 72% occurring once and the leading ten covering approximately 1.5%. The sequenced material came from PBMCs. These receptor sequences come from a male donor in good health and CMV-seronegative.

DNA of the CDR3: TGTGCCAGCAGCTTTGGTCACCCGACAGACTACGAGCAGTACTTC. It encodes CASSFGHPTDYEQYF. V usage is TRBV7-9 and J usage is TRBJ2-7; D is possibly TRBD1 (5 bases). Per the germline V gene, CDR1 is SEHNR and CDR2 is FQNEAQ (reference sequence). CDR3 length: 15 residues. Trimming cost V 3 bases and J 3 bases, with 15 bases left between them.

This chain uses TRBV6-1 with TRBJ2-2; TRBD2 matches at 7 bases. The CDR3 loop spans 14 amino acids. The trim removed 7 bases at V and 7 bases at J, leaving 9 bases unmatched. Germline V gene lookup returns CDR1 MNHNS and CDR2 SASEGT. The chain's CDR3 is CASTTSRNFGELFF. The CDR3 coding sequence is TGTGCCAGCACGACTAGCCGGAACTTCGGGGAGCTGTTTTTT.

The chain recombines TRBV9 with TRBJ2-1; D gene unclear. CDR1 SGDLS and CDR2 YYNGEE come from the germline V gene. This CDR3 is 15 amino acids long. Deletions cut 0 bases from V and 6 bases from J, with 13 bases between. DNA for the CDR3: TGTGCCAGCAGCGTAGGGCAACTACCAATCAATGAGCAGTTCTTC. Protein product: CASSVGQLPINEQFF.

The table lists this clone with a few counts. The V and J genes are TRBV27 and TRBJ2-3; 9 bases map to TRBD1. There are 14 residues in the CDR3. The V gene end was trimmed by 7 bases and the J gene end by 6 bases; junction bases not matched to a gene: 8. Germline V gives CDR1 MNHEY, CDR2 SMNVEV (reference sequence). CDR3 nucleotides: TGTGCCAGCATGCCACAGGGGGCATGGGATACGCAGTATTTT. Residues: CASMPQGAWDTQYF.

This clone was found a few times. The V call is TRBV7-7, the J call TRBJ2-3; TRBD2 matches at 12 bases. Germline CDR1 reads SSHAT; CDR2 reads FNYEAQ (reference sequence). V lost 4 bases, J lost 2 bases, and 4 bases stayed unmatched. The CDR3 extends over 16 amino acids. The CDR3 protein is CASSSGLAGHTDTQYF. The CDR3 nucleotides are TGTGCCAGCAGCTCCGGACTAGCGGGGCACACAGATACGCAGTATTTT.

CDR3 region: CASRGPGGNTEAFF. The CDR3 bases are TGTGCCAGCAGGGGGCCGGGGGGGAACACTGAAGCTTTCTTT. The V and J genes are TRBV6-6 and TRBJ1-1, with D tentatively TRBD1 (5 bases). V dropped 6 bases and J dropped 1 base, with 12 bases sitting between them. Looked up from germline, CDR1 is MNHNY and CDR2 is SVGAGI (reference sequence). This CDR3 region has 14 residues.

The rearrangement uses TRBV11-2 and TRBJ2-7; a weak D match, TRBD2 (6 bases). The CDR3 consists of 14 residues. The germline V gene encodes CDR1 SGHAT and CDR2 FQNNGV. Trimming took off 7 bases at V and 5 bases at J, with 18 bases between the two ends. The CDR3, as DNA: TGTGCCAGCACCCTTAGGCGGGGTAAACACGAGCAGTACTTC. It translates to CASTLRRGKHEQYF.

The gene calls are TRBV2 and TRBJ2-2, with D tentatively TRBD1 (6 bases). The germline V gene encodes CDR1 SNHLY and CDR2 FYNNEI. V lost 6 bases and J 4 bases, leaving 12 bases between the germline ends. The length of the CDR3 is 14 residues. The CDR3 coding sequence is TGTGCCAGCAGCCCCGACAGGACCACCGGGGAGCTGTTTTTT. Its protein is CASSPDRTTGELFF.

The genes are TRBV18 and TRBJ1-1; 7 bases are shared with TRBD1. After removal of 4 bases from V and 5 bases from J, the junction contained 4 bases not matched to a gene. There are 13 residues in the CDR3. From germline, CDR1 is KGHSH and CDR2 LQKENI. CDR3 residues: CASSLGTATEAFF. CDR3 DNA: TGTGCCAGCTCACTGGGGACAGCAACTGAAGCTTTCTTT. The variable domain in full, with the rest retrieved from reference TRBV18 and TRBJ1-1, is NAGVMQNPRHLVRRRGQEARLRCSPMKGHSHVYWYRQLPEEGLKFMVYLQKENIIDESGMPKERFSAEFPKEGPSILRIQQVVRGDSAAYFCASSLGTATEAFFGQGTRLTVV.

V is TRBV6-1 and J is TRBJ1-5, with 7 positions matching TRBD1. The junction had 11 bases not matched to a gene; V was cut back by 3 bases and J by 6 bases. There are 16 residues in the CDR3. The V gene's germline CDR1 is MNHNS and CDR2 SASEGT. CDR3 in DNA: TGTGCCAGCAGTGATCGGGACAGCTACCTCGGTCAGCCCCAGCATTTT. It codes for CASSDRDSYLGQPQHF.

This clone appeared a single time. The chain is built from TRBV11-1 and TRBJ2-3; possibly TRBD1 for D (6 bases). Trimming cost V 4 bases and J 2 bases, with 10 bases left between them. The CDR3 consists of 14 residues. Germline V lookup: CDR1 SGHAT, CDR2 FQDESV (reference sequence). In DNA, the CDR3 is TGTGCCAGCAGCTCCCGGGACACCACAGATACGCAGTATTTT. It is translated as CASSSRDTTDTQYF.

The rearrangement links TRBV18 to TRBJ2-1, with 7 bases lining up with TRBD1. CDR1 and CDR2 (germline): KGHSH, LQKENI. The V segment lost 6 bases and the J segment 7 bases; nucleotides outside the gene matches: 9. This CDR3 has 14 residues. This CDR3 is CASSQGVAENEQFF. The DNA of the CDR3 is TGTGCCAGCTCTCAGGGGGTGGCTGAAAATGAGCAGTTCTTC.

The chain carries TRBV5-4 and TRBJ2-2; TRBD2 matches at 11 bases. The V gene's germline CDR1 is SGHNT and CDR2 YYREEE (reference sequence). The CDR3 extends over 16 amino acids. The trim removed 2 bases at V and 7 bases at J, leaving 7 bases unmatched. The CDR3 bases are TGTGCCAGCAGCTTTGGTAGCGGGGGGGCGGACGGGGAGCTGTTTTTT. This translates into CASSFGSGGADGELFF.

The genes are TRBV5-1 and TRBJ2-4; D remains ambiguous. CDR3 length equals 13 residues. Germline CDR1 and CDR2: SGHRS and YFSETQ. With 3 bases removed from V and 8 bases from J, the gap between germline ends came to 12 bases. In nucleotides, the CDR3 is TGCGCCAGCAGCTCCGGGTCTACGGACATTCAGTACTTC. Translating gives CASSSGSTDIQYF. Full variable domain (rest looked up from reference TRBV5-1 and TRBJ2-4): KAGVTQTPRYLIKTRGQQVTLSCSPISGHRSVSWYQQTPGQGLQFLFEYFSETQRNKGNFPGRFSGRQFSNSRSEMNVSTLELGDSALYLCASSSGSTDIQYFGAGTRLSVL.

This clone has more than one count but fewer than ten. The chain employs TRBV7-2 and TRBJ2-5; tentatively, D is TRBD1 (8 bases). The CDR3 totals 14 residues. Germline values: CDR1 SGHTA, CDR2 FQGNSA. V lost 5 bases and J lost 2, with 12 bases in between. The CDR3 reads CASSQQGGQETQYF. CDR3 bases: TGTGCCAGCAGCCAACAGGGGGGGCAAGAGACCCAGTACTTC.

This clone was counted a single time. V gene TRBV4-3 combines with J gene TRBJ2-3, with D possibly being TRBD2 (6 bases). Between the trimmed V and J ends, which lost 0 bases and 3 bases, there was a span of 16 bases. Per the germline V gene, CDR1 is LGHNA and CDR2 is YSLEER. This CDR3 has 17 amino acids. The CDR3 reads CASSQDRGLSRTDTQYF. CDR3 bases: TGCGCCAGCAGCCAAGATAGGGGACTCTCTAGGACAGATACGCAGTATTTT.

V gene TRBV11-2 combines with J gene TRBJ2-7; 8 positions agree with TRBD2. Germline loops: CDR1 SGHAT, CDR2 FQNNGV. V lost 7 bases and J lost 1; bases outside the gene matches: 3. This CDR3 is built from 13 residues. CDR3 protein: CASISGTSYEQYF. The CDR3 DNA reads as TGTGCCAGCATTAGCGGGACGTCCTACGAGCAGTACTTC.

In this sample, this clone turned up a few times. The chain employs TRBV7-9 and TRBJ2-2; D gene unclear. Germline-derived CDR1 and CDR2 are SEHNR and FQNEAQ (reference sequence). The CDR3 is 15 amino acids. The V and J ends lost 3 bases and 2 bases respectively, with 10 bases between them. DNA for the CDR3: TGTGCCAGCAGCTTTATGGGCCCCAACACCGGGGAGCTGTTTTTT. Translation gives CASSFMGPNTGELFF. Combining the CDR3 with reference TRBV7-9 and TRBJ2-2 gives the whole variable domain DTGVSQNPRHKITKRGQNVTFRCDPISEHNRLYWYRQTLGQGPEFLTYFQNEAQLEKSRLLSDRFSAERPKGSFSTLEIQRTEQGDSAMYLCASSFMGPNTGELFFGEGSRLTVL.

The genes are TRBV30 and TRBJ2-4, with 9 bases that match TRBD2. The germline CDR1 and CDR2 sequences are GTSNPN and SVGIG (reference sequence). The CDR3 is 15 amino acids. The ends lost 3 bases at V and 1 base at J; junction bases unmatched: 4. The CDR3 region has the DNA TGTGCCTGGAGCAGGAGCGGGAGGGCCAAAAACATTCAGTACTTC. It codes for CAWSRSGRAKNIQYF.

The DNA of the CDR3 is TGTGCCAGCAGCCCAACATGGAACACTGAAGCTTTCTTT. Its protein is CASSPTWNTEAFF. This chain joins TRBV9 and TRBJ1-1, with D unclear. The germline V and J ends were trimmed by 4 bases and 1 base, with 8 bases remaining between them. This CDR3 is built from 13 residues. The germline V gene has CDR1 SGDLS and CDR2 YYNGEE.

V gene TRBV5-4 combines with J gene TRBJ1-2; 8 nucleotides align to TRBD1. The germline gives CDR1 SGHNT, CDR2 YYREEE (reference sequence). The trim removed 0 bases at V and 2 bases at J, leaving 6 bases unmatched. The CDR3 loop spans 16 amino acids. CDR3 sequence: CASSLVGTGDNYGYTF. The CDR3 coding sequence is TGTGCCAGCAGCTTGGTTGGGACAGGCGACAACTATGGCTACACCTTC.

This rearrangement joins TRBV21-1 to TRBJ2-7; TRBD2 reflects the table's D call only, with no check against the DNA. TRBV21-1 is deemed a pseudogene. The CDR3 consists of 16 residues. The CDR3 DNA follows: TGTGCCAGCAGCAAGGTTAGCGGGAGGGAGTGGGACGAGCAGTACTTC. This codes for CASSKVSGREWDEQYF.

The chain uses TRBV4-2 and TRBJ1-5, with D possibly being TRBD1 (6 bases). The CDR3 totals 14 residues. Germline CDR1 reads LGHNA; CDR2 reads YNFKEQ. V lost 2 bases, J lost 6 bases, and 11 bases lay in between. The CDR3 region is CASSQTGMGQPQHF. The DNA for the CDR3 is TGTGCCAGCAGCCAAACAGGGATGGGTCAGCCCCAGCATTTT.

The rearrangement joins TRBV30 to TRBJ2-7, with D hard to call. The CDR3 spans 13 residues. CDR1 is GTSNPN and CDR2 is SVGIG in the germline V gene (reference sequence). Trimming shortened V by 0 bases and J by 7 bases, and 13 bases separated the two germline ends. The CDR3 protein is CAWSVQRAREQYF. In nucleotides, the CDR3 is TGTGCCTGGAGTGTACAACGAGCGAGGGAGCAGTACTTC.

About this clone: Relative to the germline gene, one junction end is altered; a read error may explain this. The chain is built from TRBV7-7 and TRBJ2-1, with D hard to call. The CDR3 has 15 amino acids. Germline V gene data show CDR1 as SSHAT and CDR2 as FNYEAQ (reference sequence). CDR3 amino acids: CASSPGGVSYNEQFF. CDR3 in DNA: TGTGCTAGCAGCCCCGGTGGAGTCTCCTACAATGAGCAGTTCTTC.

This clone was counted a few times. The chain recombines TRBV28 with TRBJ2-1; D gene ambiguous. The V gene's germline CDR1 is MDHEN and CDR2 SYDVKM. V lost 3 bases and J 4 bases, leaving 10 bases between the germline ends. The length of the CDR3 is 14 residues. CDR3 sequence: CASSFRGDYNEQFF. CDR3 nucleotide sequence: TGTGCCAGCAGTTTCCGAGGAGATTACAATGAGCAGTTCTTC.

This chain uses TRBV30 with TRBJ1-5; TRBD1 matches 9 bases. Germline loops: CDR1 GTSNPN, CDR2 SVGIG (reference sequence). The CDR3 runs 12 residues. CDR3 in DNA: TGTGCGGGGGGGACAGGGTTGAAGCCCCAGCATTTT. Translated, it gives CAGGTGLKPQHF.

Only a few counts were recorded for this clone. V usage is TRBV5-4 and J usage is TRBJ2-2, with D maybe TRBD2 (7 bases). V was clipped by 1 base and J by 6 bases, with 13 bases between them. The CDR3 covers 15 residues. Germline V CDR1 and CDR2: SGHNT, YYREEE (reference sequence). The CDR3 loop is CASSLQGGAAGELFF. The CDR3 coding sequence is TGTGCCAGCAGCTTGCAAGGGGGGGCGGCCGGGGAGCTGTTTTTT.

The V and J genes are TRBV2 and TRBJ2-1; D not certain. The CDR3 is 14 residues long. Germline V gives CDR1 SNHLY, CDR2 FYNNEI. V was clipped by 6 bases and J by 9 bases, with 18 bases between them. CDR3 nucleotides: TGTGCCAGCAGGGCCGAAGAGGTTGTGGGTGAGCAGTTCTTC. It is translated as CASRAEEVVGEQFF.

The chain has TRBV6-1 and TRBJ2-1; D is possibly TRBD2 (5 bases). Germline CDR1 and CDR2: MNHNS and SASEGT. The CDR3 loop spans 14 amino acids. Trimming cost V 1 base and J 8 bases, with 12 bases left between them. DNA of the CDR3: TGTGCCAGCAGTGAAGGGCCTAGCCCCGATGAGCAGTTCTTC. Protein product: CASSEGPSPDEQFF.